The TCR beta chain described here comes from a study of blood T cell repertoires in COVID-19. Overall study context: The United States, Italy and Spain supplied acute and convalescent COVID-19 samples. PBMCs, B-cell-depleted T cells, or T cells provided the cDNA or gDNA that made up the material.

Per the original methods: Counts of nucleated cells, estimated from reference gene primer amplification, were obtained. Some clones are missing from TCRdb's copy, which holds only in-frame ones; the method was immunoSEQ multiplex PCR. V, J and clone size are taken as reported in that table, and D and trimming were inferred from the DNA itself. The sample shows roughly 200,000 clones, around four fifths of them seen only once. V dropped 5 bases and J dropped 2; count of bases not matched to a gene: 8. The CDR3 sequence is 15 residues long. Germline V lookup: CDR1 MNHEY, CDR2 SMNVEV (reference sequence).

This sequence originates from a woman older than 75 with active or convalescent COVID-19. Sequenced sample: peripheral blood. The rearrangement links TRBV27 to TRBJ2-7; 8 bases line up with TRBD2. The CDR3: CASSTRLAPTYEQYF. The CDR3 nucleotides are TGTGCCAGCAGTACACGACTAGCGCCCACCTACGAGCAGTACTTC.